The 28 T cell receptor beta chains below were found in one sample sequenced in a study of blood T cell repertoires in COVID-19. Generated by immunoSEQ multiplex PCR, the TCRdb table keeps only in-frame clones and is missing some. The top ten hold 5% to 7% of the sample, which has under 250,000 clones, roughly 83% seen once. The specimen sequenced was peripheral blood. The origin of the receptors is a woman of 80 years or more with COVID-19, enrolled during active disease.

V is TRBV2 and J is TRBJ1-5, with TRBD1 matching 7 bases. V gave up 2 bases and J gave up 6 bases; unmatched junction bases: 4. This CDR3 spans 14 amino acids. CDR1 is SNHLY and CDR2 is FYNNEI in the germline V gene. CDR3 bases: TGTGCCAGCAGTGAACCAGGGGGTGGTCAGCCCCAGCATTTT. Translated: CASSEPGGGQPQHF.

This CDR3 is CAIGTSGGARTGELFF. The CDR3 DNA is TGTGCCATCGGGACTAGCGGGGGGGCTCGCACCGGGGAGCTGTTTTTT. This sequence joins TRBV10-3 and TRBJ2-2; 16 bases agree with TRBD2. The V and J ends lost 8 bases and 4 bases, in that order; junction bases with no gene match: 4. The CDR3 is 16 amino acids. In germline, CDR1 is ENHRY, CDR2 SYGVKD.

The genes are TRBV5-1 and TRBJ2-2, with 7 nucleotides matching TRBD1. This CDR3 comprises 16 residues. V was clipped by 1 base and J by 2 bases; unmatched bases: 5. Germline CDR1 reads SGHRS; CDR2 reads YFSETQ. CDR3 loop: CASSLMGTDNTGELFF. The CDR3 region has the DNA TGCGCCAGCAGCTTGATGGGGACAGACAACACCGGGGAGCTGTTTTTT.

V and J are TRBV28 and TRBJ1-4, with 7 bases aligning to TRBD1. The V gene's germline CDR1 is MDHEN and CDR2 SYDVKM. With 6 bases clipped from V and 7 bases from J, the junction kept 2 bases outside the gene matches. The CDR3 has 12 amino acids. The chain's CDR3 is CASRAGGEKLFF. In nucleotides, the CDR3 is TGTGCCAGCAGGGCAGGGGGTGAAAAACTGTTTTTT.

This clone came up once. V usage is TRBV5-1 and J usage is TRBJ2-7; D may be TRBD1 (6 bases). V lost 0 bases and J 6 bases, leaving 13 bases between the germline ends. This CDR3 is 14 amino acids long. From germline, CDR1 is SGHRS and CDR2 YFSETQ. For the CDR3, the DNA is TGCGCCAGCAGCTTGGGGCAGGGGTCTCTCGAGCAGTACTTC. Amino acid sequence: CASSLGQGSLEQYF.

The chain carries TRBV28 and TRBJ2-7; 8 bases align to TRBD1. In germline, CDR1 is MDHEN, CDR2 SYDVKM. This CDR3 region has 12 residues. Trimming cost V 5 bases and J 9 bases; bases outside gene matches: 6. This chain's CDR3 is CASSLPGGWQYF. The CDR3, as DNA: TGTGCCAGCAGTCTACCAGGGGGCTGGCAGTACTTC. Based on the CDR3 plus reference TRBV28 and TRBJ2-7, the full variable domain is DVKVTQSSRYLVKRTGEKVFLECVQDMDHENMFWYRQDPGLGLRLIYFSYDVKMKEKGDIPEGYSVSREKKERFSLILESASTNQTSMYLCASSLPGGWQYFGPGTRLTVT.

This chain uses TRBV7-6 with TRBJ1-2; D ambiguous. This CDR3 spans 16 amino acids. V lost 6 bases and J 2 bases, leaving 19 bases between the germline ends. Germline V lookup: CDR1 SGHVS, CDR2 FNYEAQ. The CDR3 loop reads CASRQSSGRRNYGYTF. The CDR3 DNA follows: TGTGCCAGCAGACAGTCGTCCGGGAGGCGGAACTATGGCTACACCTTC.

CDR3 bases: TGTGCCAGCAGGCCGACAGGGACGAATCAGCCCCAGCATTTT. Translating gives CASRPTGTNQPQHF. This chain connects TRBV25-1 to TRBJ1-5, with TRBD1 matching 7 bases. The CDR3 contains 14 residues. The V gene's germline CDR1 is MGHDK and CDR2 SYGVNS. V trimming: 6 bases; J trimming: 4 bases; junction bases outside the gene matches: 6. The whole variable domain, filled in from reference TRBV25-1 and TRBJ1-5, reads EADIYQTPRYLVIGTGKKITLECSQTMGHDKMYWYQQDPGMELHLIHYSYGVNSTEKGDLSSESTVSRIRTEHFPLTLESARPSHTSQYLCASRPTGTNQPQHFGDGTRLSIL.

This clone was found a few times. The chain couples TRBV6-6 to TRBJ1-1; D is unresolved. The germline V gene has CDR1 MNHNY and CDR2 SVGAGI (reference sequence). The CDR3 totals 15 residues. V was pared by 7 bases and J by 0 bases, with 15 bases between. This CDR3 is CASTRIASVNTEAFF. The CDR3 coding sequence is TGTGCCAGCACCCGAATCGCCTCGGTGAACACTGAAGCTTTCTTT.

The V gene is TRBV29-1, the J gene TRBJ1-3, with D tentatively TRBD1 (5 bases). The CDR3 loop spans 12 amino acids. V was shortened by 3 bases and J by 4 bases, with 7 bases between the two germline ends. Germline values: CDR1 SQVTM, CDR2 ANQGSEA. CDR3 bases: TGCAGCGTTGAGCAGGGCGGAAACACCATATATTTT. Translating it yields CSVEQGGNTIYF.

The rearrangement joins TRBV5-6 to TRBJ1-6, with 9 bases identical to TRBD1. V shed 1 base and J 7 bases; nucleotides not matched to a gene: 9. Germline CDR1 SGHDT, CDR2 YYEEEE. The CDR3 runs to 17 residues. Here the CDR3 DNA reads TGTGCCAGCAGCTTGAAATACGGACAGGGGACGAATTCACCCCTCCACTTT. Translating gives CASSLKYGQGTNSPLHF.

This clone has a count of ten or more. The chain carries TRBV6-6 and TRBJ2-7; 11 bases align to TRBD2. The CDR3 contains 15 residues. Germline V lookup: CDR1 MNHNY, CDR2 SVGAGI (reference sequence). V was clipped by 6 bases and J by 3 bases; unmatched bases: 7. The CDR3 coding sequence is TGTGCCAGCAGAATCACTAGCGGGGGTATCTACGAGCAGTACTTC. Amino acid sequence: CASRITSGGIYEQYF.

This chain joins TRBV4-1 and TRBJ2-5; 11 bases are shared with TRBD2. After removal of 2 bases from V and 2 bases from J, the junction contained 10 bases not matched to a gene. The CDR3 length is 18 residues. Germline values: CDR1 MGHRA, CDR2 YSYEKL. The CDR3 loop is CASSQRLLAGGSQETQYF. For the CDR3, the DNA is TGCGCCAGCAGCCAACGCCTCCTAGCGGGGGGATCACAAGAGACCCAGTACTTC.

The V call is TRBV5-1, the J call TRBJ2-3, with 7 bases fitting TRBD2. The V gene end was trimmed by 4 bases and the J gene end by 0 bases; junction bases not matched to a gene: 14. The CDR3 extends over 18 amino acids. Germline assignment: CDR1 SGHRS and CDR2 YFSETQ. CDR3 loop: CASSAEPNRGVSTDTQYF. DNA for the CDR3: TGCGCCAGCAGCGCAGAGCCTAATCGGGGGGTTAGCACAGATACGCAGTATTTT.

The chain couples TRBV10-3 to TRBJ2-1, with 9 bases matching TRBD1. Germline V CDR1 and CDR2: ENHRY, SYGVKD. This CDR3 is built from 13 residues. The V segment lost 6 bases and the J segment 7 bases; nucleotides outside the gene matches: 4. The CDR3 is CAISLTGGNEQFF. CDR3 DNA: TGTGCCATCAGCCTGACAGGGGGGAATGAGCAGTTCTTC.

This chain links TRBV19 with TRBJ2-3; D remains unclear. This CDR3 is built from 14 residues. V was pared by 3 bases and J by 6 bases, with 13 bases between. Germline V gene lookup returns CDR1 LNHDA and CDR2 SQIVND (reference sequence). The CDR3 coding sequence is TGTGCCAGTAGTATGTTAGCAGTCCGGGATACGCAGTATTTT. Its translation: CASSMLAVRDTQYF.

This rearrangement joins TRBV19 to TRBJ1-3; TRBD1 matches 9 bases. This CDR3 spans 15 amino acids. Germline trimming cut 3 bases from V and 3 bases from J; bases unmatched to any gene: 3. Germline V gene data show CDR1 as LNHDA and CDR2 as SQIVND (reference sequence). CDR3 loop: CASSIPGQGGNTIYF. In DNA form, the CDR3 reads TGTGCCAGTAGTATTCCGGGACAGGGTGGAAACACCATATATTTT.

This rearrangement joins TRBV6-5 to TRBJ2-7; 8 nucleotides match TRBD1. Unmatched junction bases numbered 9, after V lost 5 bases and J lost 3 bases. CDR3 length equals 15 residues. Germline V lookup: CDR1 MNHEY, CDR2 SVGAGI. CDR3 residues: CASSHTGTGNYEQYV. The CDR3 nucleotides are TGTGCCAGCAGTCATACCGGGACAGGTAACTACGAGCAGTACGTC.

The chain uses TRBV29-1 and TRBJ1-3; 7 bases align to TRBD1. This CDR3 has 14 amino acids. Germline V CDR1 and CDR2: SQVTM, ANQGSEA. The ends lost 4 bases at V and 0 bases at J; junction bases unmatched: 3. DNA of the CDR3: TGCAGCGTTGTACAGGGGTACTCTGGAAACACCATATATTTT. Its translation is CSVVQGYSGNTIYF.

The chain couples TRBV25-1 to TRBJ1-1; TRBD1 matches 7 bases. This CDR3 spans 15 amino acids. V lost 3 bases and J lost 2; bases outside the gene matches: 6. Germline values: CDR1 MGHDK, CDR2 SYGVNS. The CDR3 sequence is CASSDPRQGNTEAFF. The DNA of the CDR3 is TGTGCCAGCAGTGACCCACGACAGGGAAACACTGAAGCTTTCTTT. Filled out from reference TRBV25-1 and TRBJ1-1, the complete variable domain reads EADIYQTPRYLVIGTGKKITLECSQTMGHDKMYWYQQDPGMELHLIHYSYGVNSTEKGDLSSESTVSRIRTEHFPLTLESARPSHTSQYLCASSDPRQGNTEAFFGQGTRLTVV.

J is TRBJ2-2 and V is TRBV6-5; the match to TRBD1 covers 7 bases. V lost 6 bases and J lost 0; bases outside the gene matches: 4. The CDR3 is made up of 15 amino acids. Germline loops: CDR1 MNHEY, CDR2 SVGAGI. CDR3 protein: CASSHGTANTGELFF. Here the CDR3 DNA reads TGTGCCAGCAGCCATGGGACAGCGAACACCGGGGAGCTGTTTTTT.

The chain has TRBV7-9 and TRBJ1-4; 7 bases align to TRBD1. The V segment lost 3 bases and the J segment 3 bases; nucleotides outside the gene matches: 1. CDR3 length: 14 residues. Germline CDR1 SEHNR, CDR2 FQNEAQ (reference sequence). The CDR3 DNA reads TGTGCCAGCAGCTTCAGGGGGTCTAATGAAAAACTGTTTTTT. This gives the protein CASSFRGSNEKLFF.

The genes are TRBV5-6 and TRBJ2-1; 7 bases are shared with TRBD1. The CDR3 is 15 residues long. V dropped 1 base and J dropped 4; count of bases not matched to a gene: 5. CDR1 SGHDT and CDR2 YYEEEE come from the germline V gene. CDR3 bases: TGTGCCAGCAGCTTGCACGGACAGGCGTACAATGAGCAGTTCTTC. Its translation is CASSLHGQAYNEQFF.

Concerning this clone itself: Other DNA sequences in this sample translate to the same CDR3. The chain links TRBV5-1 to TRBJ1-5, with D possibly TRBD1 on 5 matching bases. V lost 0 bases to trimming and J lost 2 bases, with 9 bases between them. The CDR3 totals 15 residues. Germline V gene lookup returns CDR1 SGHRS and CDR2 YFSETQ. The CDR3 loop is CASSLEGRGNQPQHF. CDR3 nucleotide sequence: TGCGCCAGCAGCTTGGAGGGCAGGGGCAATCAGCCCCAGCATTTT.

The V gene is TRBV18, the J gene TRBJ2-2, with 7 positions matching TRBD2. CDR3 length equals 14 residues. Unmatched junction bases numbered 4, after V lost 5 bases and J lost 4 bases. CDR1 KGHSH and CDR2 LQKENI come from the germline V gene. CDR3 in amino acids: CASSSGLSTGELFF. CDR3 DNA sequence: TGTGCCAGCTCATCGGGACTATCCACCGGGGAGCTGTTTTTT.

This clone was recorded only once. V is TRBV29-1 and J is TRBJ2-3; 8 positions agree with TRBD1. The CDR3 has 14 amino acids. The germline V gene encodes CDR1 SQVTM and CDR2 ANQGSEA. Trimming cost V 5 bases and J 4 bases; bases outside gene matches: 8. The CDR3 nucleotides read TGCAGCGTTAGAGGACAGGGAATGGCAGATACGCAGTATTTT. It encodes CSVRGQGMADTQYF.

The chain links TRBV6-5 to TRBJ1-2; TRBD1 matches at 7 bases. Trimming took 7 bases from V and 5 from J; bases not matched to a gene: 10. CDR1 MNHEY and CDR2 SVGAGI come from the germline V gene. The CDR3 spans 14 residues. In DNA, the CDR3 is TGTGCCAGCACCGCAACCGGGACAGCGTATGGCTACACCTTC. Encoded protein: CASTATGTAYGYTF.

This clone was seen more than once but under ten times. The chain links TRBV2 to TRBJ1-2; unclear D gene. V was pared by 6 bases and J by 4 bases, with 15 bases between. Germline-derived CDR1 and CDR2 are SNHLY and FYNNEI. The CDR3 contains 14 residues. The DNA of the CDR3 is TGTGCCAGCAGGTCGGGATATCTCCTCTATGGCTACACCTTC. This translates into CASRSGYLLYGYTF.